This T cell receptor (beta chain) came from a study of T cell changes during pregnancy in multiple sclerosis (dated by TCRdb to the late 2010s). Study-wide context: The study looked at changes in the T cell repertoire across pregnancy in women with multiple sclerosis.

About this clone itself: Its binding antigen is unknown. The input lacks base qualities; no much larger clone sits a single base away.

The library was prepared using the immunoSEQ multiplex PCR assay. Imported from immuneACCESS, the table was reduced by TCRdb to in-frame sequences with V and J called. These copies leave out some clones; in studies compared against another copy, an unresolved V gene accounts for under half, and the cause of the remainder is not known. Present in this sample are under 65,000 clones, 94% of which were seen just once. The top ten constitute roughly 2.4% of the sample. The CDR3 has 15 amino acids, counting the end cysteine and phenylalanine. Of the read, only the CDR3 DNA is kept; its 45 bases are in frame from base 1. The germline V gene encodes CDR1 SEHNR and CDR2 FQNEAQ (reference sequence). V sheds 11 bases and J sheds 4 bases, leaving 20 bases between their ends.

This clonotype was obtained from a female donor with multiple sclerosis, enrolled in a pregnancy study. The rearrangement combines TRBV7-9 with TRBJ2-2; TRBD1 might be the D gene, on 5 matching bases. This specimen was CD8+ T cells from peripheral blood mononuclear cells, taken after pregnancy. The bases read TGTGCCGGCTCTGGGGCGTCGAGTTCCACCGGGGAGCTGTTTTTT. Its protein is CAGSGASSSTGELFF.